This TCR beta chain was captured by sequencing in a study of somatic mutations in cytotoxic T cells in rheumatoid arthritis. Findings and limits, study-wide: It was in rheumatoid arthritis patients, but not in healthy controls, that CD8+ clonality increased with age. In rheumatoid arthritis patients, the slight underrepresentation of TRBV07 was not adjusted for multiple comparisons.

Germline V lookup: CDR1 MGHRA, CDR2 YSYEKL. This CDR3 spans 17 amino acids. The V end lost 0 bases, the J end lost 1 base, and 15 bases lay between the germline ends. Profiling relied on immunoSEQ multiplex PCR, and the TCRdb table lists in-frame clones only, not all of them. The sample includes around 20,000 clones, 68% of them seen just once. Details on this clone: Its antigen is not identified.

Flow cytometry served to check the purity of CD4+ and CD8+ cells, which were isolated by positive magnetic bead selection. This chain uses TRBV4-1 with TRBJ1-2; D uncertain. Sequencing was performed on CD8+ T cells sorted from blood. This receptor was obtained from an adult with rheumatoid arthritis. The CDR3 protein is CASSQDPEQEINYGYTF. The CDR3 coding sequence is TGCGCCAGCAGCCAAGATCCGGAGCAGGAGATTAACTATGGCTACACCTTC.